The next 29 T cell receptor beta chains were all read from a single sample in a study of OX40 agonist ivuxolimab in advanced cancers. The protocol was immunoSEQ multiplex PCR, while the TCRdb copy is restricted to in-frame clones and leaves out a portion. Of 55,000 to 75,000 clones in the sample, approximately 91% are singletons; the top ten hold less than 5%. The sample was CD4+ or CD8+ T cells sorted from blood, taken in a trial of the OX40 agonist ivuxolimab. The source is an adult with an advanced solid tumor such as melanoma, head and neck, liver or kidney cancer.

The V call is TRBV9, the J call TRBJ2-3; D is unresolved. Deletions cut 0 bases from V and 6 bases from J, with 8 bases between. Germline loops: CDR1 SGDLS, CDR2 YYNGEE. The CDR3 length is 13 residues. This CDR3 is CASSVAPPDTQYF. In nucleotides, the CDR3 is TGTGCCAGCAGCGTAGCCCCCCCGGATACGCAGTATTTT.

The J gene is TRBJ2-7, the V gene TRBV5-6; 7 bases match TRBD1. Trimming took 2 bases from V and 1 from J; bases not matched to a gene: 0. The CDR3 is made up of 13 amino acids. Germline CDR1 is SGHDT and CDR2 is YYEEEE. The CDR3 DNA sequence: TGTGCCAGCAGCTTACAGGGGTCCTACGAGCAGTACTTC. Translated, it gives CASSLQGSYEQYF.

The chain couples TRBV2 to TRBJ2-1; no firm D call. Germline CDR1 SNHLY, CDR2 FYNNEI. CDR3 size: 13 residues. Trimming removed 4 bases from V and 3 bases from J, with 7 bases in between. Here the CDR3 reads CASSGANYNEQFF. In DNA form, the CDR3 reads TGTGCCAGCAGTGGAGCGAACTACAATGAGCAGTTCTTC.

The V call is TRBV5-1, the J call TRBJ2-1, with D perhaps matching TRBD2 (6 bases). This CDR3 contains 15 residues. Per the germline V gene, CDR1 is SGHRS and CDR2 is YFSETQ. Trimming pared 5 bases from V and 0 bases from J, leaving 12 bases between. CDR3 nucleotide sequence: TGCGCCAGCAGTTCCGGGACTCCCTCCTACAATGAGCAGTTCTTC. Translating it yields CASSSGTPSYNEQFF.

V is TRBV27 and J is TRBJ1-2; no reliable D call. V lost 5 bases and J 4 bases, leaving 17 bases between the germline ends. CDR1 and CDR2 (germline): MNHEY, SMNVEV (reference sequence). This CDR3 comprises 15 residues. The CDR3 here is CASSPGPTAIYGYTF. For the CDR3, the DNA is TGTGCCAGCAGTCCCGGACCGACGGCCATCTATGGCTACACCTTC.

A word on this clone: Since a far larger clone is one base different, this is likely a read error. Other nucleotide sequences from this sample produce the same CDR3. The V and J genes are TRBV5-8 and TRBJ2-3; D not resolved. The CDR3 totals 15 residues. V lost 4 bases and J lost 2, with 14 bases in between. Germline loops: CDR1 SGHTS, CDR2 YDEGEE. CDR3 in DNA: TGTGCCAGCAGCCAAGATGGCGACGCCACAGATACGCAGTATTTT. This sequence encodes CASSQDGDATDTQYF.

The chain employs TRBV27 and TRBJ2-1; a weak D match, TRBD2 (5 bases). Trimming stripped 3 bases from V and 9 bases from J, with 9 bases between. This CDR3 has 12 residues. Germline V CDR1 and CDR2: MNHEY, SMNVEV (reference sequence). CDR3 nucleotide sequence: TGTGCCAGCAGTTTGTCCGGAGGTGAGCAGTTCTTC. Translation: CASSLSGGEQFF.

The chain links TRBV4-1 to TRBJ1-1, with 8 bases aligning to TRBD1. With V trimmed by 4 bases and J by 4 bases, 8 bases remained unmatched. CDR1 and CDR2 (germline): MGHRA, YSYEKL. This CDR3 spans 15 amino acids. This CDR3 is CASSPQGASITEAFF. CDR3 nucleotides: TGCGCCAGCAGCCCCCAGGGGGCTAGTATCACTGAAGCTTTCTTT.

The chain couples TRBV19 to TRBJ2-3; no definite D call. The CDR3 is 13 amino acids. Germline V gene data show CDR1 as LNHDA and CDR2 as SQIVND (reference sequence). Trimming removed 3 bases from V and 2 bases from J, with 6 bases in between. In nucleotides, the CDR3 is TGTGCCAGTAGTATCTACAACACAGATACGCAGTATTTT. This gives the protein CASSIYNTDTQYF.

The chain's CDR3 is CASSPTSGRSDTQYF. CDR3 bases: TGTGCCAGCAGCCCGACTAGCGGGAGATCAGATACGCAGTATTTT. The chain has TRBV7-3 and TRBJ2-3, with TRBD2 matching over 12 bases. After removal of 5 bases from V and 4 bases from J, the junction contained 4 bases not matched to a gene. The germline CDR1 and CDR2 sequences are SGHTA and FQGTGA. The CDR3 consists of 15 residues.

In nucleotides, the CDR3 is TGTGCCAGCAGCTTAACGAACACTGAAGCTTTCTTT. Amino acid sequence: CASSLTNTEAFF. This chain joins TRBV5-6 and TRBJ1-1; D is uncertain. The CDR3 sequence is 12 residues long. Germline V gives CDR1 SGHDT, CDR2 YYEEEE. The V end was cut by 2 bases, the J end by 1 base, with 3 bases between.

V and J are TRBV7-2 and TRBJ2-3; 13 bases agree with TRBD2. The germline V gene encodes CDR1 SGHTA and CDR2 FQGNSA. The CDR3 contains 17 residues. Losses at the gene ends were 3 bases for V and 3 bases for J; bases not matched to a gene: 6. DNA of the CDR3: TGTGCCAGCAGCTTCCTACCGACTAGCGGGAGGACAGATACGCAGTATTTT. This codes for CASSFLPTSGRTDTQYF.

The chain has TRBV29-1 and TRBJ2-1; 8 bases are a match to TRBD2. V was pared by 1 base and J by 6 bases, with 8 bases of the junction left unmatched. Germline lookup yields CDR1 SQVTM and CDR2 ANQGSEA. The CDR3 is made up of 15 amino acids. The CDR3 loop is CSVEGWAGGVNEQFF. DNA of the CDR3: TGCAGCGTTGAAGGGTGGGCGGGAGGAGTCAATGAGCAGTTCTTC.

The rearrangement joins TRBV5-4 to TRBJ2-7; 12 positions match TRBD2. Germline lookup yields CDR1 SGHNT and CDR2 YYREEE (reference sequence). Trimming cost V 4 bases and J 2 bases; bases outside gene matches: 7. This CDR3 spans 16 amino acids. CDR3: CASSVGTSGLTYEQYF. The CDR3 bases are TGTGCCAGCAGCGTCGGGACTAGCGGGTTAACCTACGAGCAGTACTTC.

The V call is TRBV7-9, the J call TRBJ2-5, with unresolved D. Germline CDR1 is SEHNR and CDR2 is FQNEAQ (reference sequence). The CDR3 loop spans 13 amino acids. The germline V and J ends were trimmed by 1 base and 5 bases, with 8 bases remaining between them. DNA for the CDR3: TGTGCCAGCAGCTTAGTATCGTGGGAGACCCAGTACTTC. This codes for CASSLVSWETQYF.

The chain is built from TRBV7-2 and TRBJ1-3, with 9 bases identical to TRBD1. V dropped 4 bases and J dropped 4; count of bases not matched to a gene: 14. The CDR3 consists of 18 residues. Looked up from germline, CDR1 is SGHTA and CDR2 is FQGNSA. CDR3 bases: TGTGCCAGCAGCTCTTGGCCGGGACAGGGAACGAAGGGAAACACCATATATTTT. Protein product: CASSSWPGQGTKGNTIYF.

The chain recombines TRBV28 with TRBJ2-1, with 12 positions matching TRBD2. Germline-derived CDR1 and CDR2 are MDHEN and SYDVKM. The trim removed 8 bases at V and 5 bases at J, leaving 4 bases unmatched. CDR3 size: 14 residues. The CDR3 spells CASFLAGGNNEQFF. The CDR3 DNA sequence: TGTGCCAGCTTTCTAGCGGGAGGGAACAATGAGCAGTTCTTC.

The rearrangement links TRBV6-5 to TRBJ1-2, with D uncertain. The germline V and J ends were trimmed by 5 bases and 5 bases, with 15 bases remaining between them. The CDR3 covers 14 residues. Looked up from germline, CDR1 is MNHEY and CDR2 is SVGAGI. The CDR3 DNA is TGTGCCAGCAGTGTTTCGTTCCGACCTTATGGCTACACCTTC. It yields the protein CASSVSFRPYGYTF.

In DNA, the CDR3 is TGTGCCAGCAGCCCCGTAGCGGGACAAGAAGATACGCAGTATTTT. Its protein is CASSPVAGQEDTQYF. The chain employs TRBV7-6 and TRBJ2-3; 8 bases line up with TRBD2. The germline gives CDR1 SGHVS, CDR2 FNYEAQ. V lost 5 bases, J lost 5 bases, and 9 bases stayed unmatched. The CDR3 has 15 residues.

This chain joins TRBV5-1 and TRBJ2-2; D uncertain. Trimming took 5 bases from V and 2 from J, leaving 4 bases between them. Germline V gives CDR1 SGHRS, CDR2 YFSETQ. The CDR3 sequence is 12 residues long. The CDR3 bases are TGCGCCAGCAGTCCTAACACCGGGGAGCTGTTTTTT. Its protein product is CASSPNTGELFF.

CDR3 loop: CASNKQTGPQPQHF. Written as DNA, the CDR3 is TGTGCCAGCAATAAACAGACAGGTCCTCAGCCCCAGCATTTT. The V and J genes are TRBV28 and TRBJ1-5, with TRBD1 as a possible D gene (6 bases). This CDR3 spans 14 amino acids. Germline V gene data show CDR1 as MDHEN and CDR2 as SYDVKM. The V end lost 7 bases, the J end lost 6 bases, and 16 bases lay between the germline ends.

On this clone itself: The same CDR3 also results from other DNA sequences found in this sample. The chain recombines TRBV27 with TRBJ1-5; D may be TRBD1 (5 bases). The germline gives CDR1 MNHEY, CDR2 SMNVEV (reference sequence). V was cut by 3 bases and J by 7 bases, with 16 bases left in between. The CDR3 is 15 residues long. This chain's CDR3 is CASSLSFGGGQPQHF. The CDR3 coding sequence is TGTGCCAGCAGTTTGAGCTTCGGCGGGGGGCAGCCCCAGCATTTT.

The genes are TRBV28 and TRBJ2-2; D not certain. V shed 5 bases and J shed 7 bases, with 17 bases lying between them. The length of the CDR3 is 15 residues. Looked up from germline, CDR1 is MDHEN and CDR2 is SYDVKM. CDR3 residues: CASSPSLSWGGELFF. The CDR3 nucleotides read TGTGCCAGCAGTCCCTCTCTTTCCTGGGGCGGGGAGCTGTTTTTT.

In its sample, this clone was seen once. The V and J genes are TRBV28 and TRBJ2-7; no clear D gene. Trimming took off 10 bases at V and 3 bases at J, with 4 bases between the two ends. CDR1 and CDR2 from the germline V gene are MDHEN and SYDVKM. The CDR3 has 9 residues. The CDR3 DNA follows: TGTGCCACCGTCTACGAGCAGTACTTC. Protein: CATVYEQYF.

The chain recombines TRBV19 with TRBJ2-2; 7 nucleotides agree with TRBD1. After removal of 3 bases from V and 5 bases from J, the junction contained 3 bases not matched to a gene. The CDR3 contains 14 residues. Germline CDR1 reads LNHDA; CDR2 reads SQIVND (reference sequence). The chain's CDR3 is CASSMTGRTGELFF. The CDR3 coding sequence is TGTGCCAGTAGTATGACAGGGCGGACCGGGGAGCTGTTTTTT.

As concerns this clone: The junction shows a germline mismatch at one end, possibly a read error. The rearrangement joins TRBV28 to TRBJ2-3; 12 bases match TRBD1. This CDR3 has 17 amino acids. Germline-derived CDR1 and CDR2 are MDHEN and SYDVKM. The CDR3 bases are TGTGCCGGCAGCTCCGGGACAGGGGGCCCTAGCACAGATACGCAGTATTTT. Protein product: CAGSSGTGGPSTDTQYF.

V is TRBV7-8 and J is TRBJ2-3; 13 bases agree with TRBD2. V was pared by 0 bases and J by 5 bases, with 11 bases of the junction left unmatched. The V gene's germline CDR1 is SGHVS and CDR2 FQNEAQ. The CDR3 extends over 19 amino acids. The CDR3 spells CASSLALTGLAGVLDTQYF. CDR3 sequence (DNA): TGTGCCAGCAGCTTAGCCTTAACAGGACTAGCGGGAGTGTTAGATACGCAGTATTTT.

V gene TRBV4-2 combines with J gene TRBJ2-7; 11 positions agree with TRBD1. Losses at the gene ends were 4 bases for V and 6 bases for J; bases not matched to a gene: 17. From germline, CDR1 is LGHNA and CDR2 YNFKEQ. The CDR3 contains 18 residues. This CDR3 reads CASSLPSSGDRGFSEQYF. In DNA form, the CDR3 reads TGTGCCAGCAGCCTACCCTCCTCCGGGGACAGGGGGTTTTCCGAGCAGTACTTC.

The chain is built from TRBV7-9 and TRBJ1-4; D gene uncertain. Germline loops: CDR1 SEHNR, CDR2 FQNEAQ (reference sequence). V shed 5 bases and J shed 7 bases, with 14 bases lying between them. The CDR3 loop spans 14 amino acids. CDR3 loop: CASSPTVLGEKLFF. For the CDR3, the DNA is TGTGCCAGCAGCCCCACAGTATTAGGTGAAAAACTGTTTTTT. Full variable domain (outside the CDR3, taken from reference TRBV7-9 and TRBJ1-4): DTGVSQNPRHKITKRGQNVTFRCDPISEHNRLYWYRQTLGQGPEFLTYFQNEAQLEKSRLLSDRFSAERPKGSFSTLEIQRTEQGDSAMYLCASSPTVLGEKLFFGSGTQLSVL.